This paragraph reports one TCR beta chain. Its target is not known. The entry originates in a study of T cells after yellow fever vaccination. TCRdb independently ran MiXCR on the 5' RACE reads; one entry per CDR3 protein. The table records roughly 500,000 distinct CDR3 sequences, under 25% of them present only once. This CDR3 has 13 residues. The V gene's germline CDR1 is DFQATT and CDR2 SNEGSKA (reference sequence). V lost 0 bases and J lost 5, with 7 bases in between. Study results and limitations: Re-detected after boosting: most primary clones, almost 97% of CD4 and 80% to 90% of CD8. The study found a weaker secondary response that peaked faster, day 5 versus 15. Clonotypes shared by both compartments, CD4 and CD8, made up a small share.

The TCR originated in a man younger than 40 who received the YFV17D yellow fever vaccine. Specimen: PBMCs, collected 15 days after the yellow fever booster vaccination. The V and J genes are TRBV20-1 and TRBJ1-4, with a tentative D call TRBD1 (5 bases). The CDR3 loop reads CSARDWTNEKLFF. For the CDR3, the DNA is TGCAGTGCTAGAGATTGGACAAATGAAAAACTGTTTTTT.